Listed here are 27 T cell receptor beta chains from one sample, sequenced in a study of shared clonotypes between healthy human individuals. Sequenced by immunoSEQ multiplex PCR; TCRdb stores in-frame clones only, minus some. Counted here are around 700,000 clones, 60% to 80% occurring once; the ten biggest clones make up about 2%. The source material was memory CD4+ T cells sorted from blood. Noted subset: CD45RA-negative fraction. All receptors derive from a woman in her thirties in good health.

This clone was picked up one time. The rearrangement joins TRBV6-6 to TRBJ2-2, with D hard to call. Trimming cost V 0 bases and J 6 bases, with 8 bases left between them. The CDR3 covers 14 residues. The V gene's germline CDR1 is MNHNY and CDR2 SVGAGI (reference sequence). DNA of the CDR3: TGTGCCAGCAGTTACTCATTCTCTCCCGGGGAGCTGTTTTTT. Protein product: CASSYSFSPGELFF.

CDR3 sequence: CASSLLLAGVFNEQFF. CDR3 coding DNA: TGCGCCAGCAGCTTGTTACTAGCGGGAGTTTTCAATGAGCAGTTCTTC. This sequence joins TRBV5-1 and TRBJ2-1; 11 nucleotides align to TRBD2. The CDR3 loop spans 16 amino acids. Trimming removed 1 base from V and 6 bases from J; junction bases left unmatched: 6. Germline lookup yields CDR1 SGHRS and CDR2 YFSETQ.

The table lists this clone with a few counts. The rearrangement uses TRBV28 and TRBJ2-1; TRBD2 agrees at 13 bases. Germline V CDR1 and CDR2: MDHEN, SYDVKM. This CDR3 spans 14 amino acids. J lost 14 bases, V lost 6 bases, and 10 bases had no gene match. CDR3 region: CASSSTGGTSGKFF. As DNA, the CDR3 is TGTGCCAGCAGCTCGACAGGGGGGACTAGCGGGAAGTTCTTC.

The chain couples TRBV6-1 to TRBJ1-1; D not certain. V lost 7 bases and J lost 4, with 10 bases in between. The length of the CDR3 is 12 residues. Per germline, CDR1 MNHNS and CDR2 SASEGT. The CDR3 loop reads CASTPRSTEAFF. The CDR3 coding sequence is TGTGCCAGCACCCCGAGGAGCACTGAAGCTTTCTTT.

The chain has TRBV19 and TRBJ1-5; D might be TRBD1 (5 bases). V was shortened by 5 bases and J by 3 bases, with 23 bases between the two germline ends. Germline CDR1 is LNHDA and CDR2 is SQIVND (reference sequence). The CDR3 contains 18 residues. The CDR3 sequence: CASSRRGRQSRDNQPQHF. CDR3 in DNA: TGTGCCAGTAGTCGGCGGGGGAGACAGAGCAGAGACAATCAGCCCCAGCATTTT. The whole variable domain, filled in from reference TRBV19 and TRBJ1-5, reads DGGITQSPKYLFRKEGQNVTLSCEQNLNHDAMYWYRQDPGQGLRLIYYSQIVNDFQKGDIAEGYSVSREKKESFPLTVTSAQKNPTAFYLCASSRRGRQSRDNQPQHFGDGTRLSIL.

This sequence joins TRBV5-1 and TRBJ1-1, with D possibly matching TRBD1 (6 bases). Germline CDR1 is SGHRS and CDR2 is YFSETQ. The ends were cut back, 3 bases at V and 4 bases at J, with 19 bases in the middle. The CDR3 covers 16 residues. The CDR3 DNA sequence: TGCGCCAGCAGCTCCCAGGGGATCAGCGCTGGCACTGAAGCTTTCTTT. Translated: CASSSQGISAGTEAFF. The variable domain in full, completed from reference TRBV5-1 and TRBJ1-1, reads KAGVTQTPRYLIKTRGQQVTLSCSPISGHRSVSWYQQTPGQGLQFLFEYFSETQRNKGNFPGRFSGRQFSNSRSEMNVSTLELGDSALYLCASSSQGISAGTEAFFGQGTRLTVV.

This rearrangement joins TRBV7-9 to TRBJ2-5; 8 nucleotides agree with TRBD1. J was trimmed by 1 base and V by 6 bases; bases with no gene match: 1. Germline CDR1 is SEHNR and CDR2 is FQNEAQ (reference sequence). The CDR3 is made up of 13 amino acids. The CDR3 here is CASSQGAQETQYF. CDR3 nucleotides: TGTGCCAGCAGTCAGGGGGCCCAAGAGACCCAGTACTTC. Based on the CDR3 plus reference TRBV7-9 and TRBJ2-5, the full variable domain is DTGVSQNPRHKITKRGQNVTFRCDPISEHNRLYWYRQTLGQGPEFLTYFQNEAQLEKSRLLSDRFSAERPKGSFSTLEIQRTEQGDSAMYLCASSQGAQETQYFGPGTRLLVL.

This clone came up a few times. The CDR3 bases are TGTGCCAGTAGTACTAAGGTGTGGGAAAAACTGTTTTTT. Translation: CASSTKVWEKLFF. The chain recombines TRBV19 with TRBJ1-4, with D uncertain. The CDR3 loop spans 13 amino acids. Per germline, CDR1 LNHDA and CDR2 SQIVND (reference sequence). V dropped 4 bases and J dropped 8 bases, with 11 bases sitting between them.

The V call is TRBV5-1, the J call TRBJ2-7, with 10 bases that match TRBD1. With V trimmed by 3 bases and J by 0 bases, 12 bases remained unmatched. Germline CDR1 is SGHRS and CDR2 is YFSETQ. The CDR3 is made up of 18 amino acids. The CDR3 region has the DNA TGCGCCAGCAGCTCGCGACCCCCCGGGACAGGGGACTCCTACGAGCAGTACTTC. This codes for CASSSRPPGTGDSYEQYF.

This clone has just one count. The CDR3 loop reads CASRNPGRILEKLFF. CDR3 nucleotides: TGTGCCAGCAGAAACCCGGGACGGATCCTTGAAAAACTGTTTTTT. The chain is built from TRBV28 and TRBJ1-4, with D possibly TRBD1 on 5 matching bases. The V and J ends lost 6 bases and 7 bases respectively, with 18 bases between them. Germline loops: CDR1 MDHEN, CDR2 SYDVKM. This CDR3 has 15 amino acids.

The CDR3 region is CAWTDNSPLHF. The CDR3 coding sequence is TGTGCCTGGACCGATAATTCACCCCTCCACTTT. The chain is built from TRBV30 and TRBJ1-6; unclear D gene. V was shortened by 4 bases and J by 5 bases, with 3 bases between the two germline ends. There are 11 residues in the CDR3. The germline V gene has CDR1 GTSNPN and CDR2 SVGIG (reference sequence).

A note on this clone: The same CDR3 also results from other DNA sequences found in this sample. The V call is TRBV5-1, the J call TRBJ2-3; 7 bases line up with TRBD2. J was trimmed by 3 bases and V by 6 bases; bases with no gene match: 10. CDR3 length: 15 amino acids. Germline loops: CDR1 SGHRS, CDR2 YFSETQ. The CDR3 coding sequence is TGCGCCAGCACCGGAGGGAGGGGAGGGACAGATACGCAGTATTTT. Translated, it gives CASTGGRGGTDTQYF.

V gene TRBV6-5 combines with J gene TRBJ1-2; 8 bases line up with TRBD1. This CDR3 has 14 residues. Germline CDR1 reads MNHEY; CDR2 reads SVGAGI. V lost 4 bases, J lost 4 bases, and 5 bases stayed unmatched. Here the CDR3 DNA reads TGTGCCAGCAGTTCAGACAGGGGAGTCTATGGCTACACCTTC. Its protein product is CASSSDRGVYGYTF.

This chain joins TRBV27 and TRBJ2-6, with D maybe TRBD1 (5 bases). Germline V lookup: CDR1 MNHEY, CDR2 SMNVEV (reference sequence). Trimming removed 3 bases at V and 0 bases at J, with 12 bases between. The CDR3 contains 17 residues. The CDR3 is CASSFGGRGSGANVLTF. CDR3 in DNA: TGTGCCAGCAGTTTCGGCGGAAGGGGCTCTGGGGCCAACGTCCTGACTTTC.

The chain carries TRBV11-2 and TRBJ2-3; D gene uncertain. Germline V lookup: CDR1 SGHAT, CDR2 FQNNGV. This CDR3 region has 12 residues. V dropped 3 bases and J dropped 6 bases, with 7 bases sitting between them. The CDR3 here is CASSFRMDTQYF. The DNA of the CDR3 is TGTGCCAGCAGCTTCCGCATGGATACGCAGTATTTT.

The CDR3 sequence is CASSQDPGHYTGELFF. The CDR3 bases are TGTGCCAGCAGCCAAGATCCTGGGCATTACACCGGGGAGCTGTTTTTT. The J gene is TRBJ2-2, the V gene TRBV14; D call uncertain. This CDR3 is 16 amino acids long. In germline, CDR1 is SGHDN, CDR2 FVKESK. V was pared by 0 bases and J by 3 bases, with 11 bases between.

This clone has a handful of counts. CDR3 protein: CASSESEGSSYNEQFF. The CDR3 DNA follows: TGTGCCAGCAGTGAATCCGAAGGCAGCTCCTACAATGAGCAGTTCTTC. This chain connects TRBV25-1 to TRBJ2-1; unclear D gene. V shed 1 base and J shed 0 bases, with 10 bases lying between them. This CDR3 has 16 residues. From germline, CDR1 is MGHDK and CDR2 SYGVNS.

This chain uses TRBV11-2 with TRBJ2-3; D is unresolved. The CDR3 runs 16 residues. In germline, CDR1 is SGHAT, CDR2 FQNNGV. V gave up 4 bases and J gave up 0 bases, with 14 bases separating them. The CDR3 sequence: CASSSFSFTSTDTQYF. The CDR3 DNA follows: TGTGCCAGCAGCTCCTTTAGCTTCACTAGCACAGATACGCAGTATTTT.

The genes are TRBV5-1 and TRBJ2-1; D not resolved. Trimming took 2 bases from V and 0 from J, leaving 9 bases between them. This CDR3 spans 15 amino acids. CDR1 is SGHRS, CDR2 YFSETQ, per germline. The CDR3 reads CASSFDSYSYNEQFF. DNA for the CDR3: TGCGCCAGCAGCTTCGACTCCTACTCCTACAATGAGCAGTTCTTC.

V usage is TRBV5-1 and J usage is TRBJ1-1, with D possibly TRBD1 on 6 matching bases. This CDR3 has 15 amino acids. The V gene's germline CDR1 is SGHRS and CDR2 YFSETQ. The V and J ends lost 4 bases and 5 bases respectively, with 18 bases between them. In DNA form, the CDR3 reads TGCGCCAGCAGCACAATCTCGACAGGATCTACTGAAGCTTTCTTT. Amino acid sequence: CASSTISTGSTEAFF.

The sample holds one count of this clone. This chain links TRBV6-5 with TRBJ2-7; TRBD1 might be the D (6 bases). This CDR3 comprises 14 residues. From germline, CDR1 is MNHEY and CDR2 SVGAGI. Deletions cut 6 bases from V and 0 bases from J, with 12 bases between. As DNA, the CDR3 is TGTGCCAGCAGAAAGGGGGTCAGCTCCTACGAGCAGTACTTC. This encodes CASRKGVSSYEQYF.

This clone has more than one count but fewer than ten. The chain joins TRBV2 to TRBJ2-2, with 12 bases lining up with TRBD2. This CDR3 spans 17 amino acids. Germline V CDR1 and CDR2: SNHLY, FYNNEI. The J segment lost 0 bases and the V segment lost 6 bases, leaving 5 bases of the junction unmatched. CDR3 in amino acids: CASSVTSGRANTGELFF. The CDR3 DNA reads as TGTGCCAGCAGCGTGACTAGCGGGAGAGCGAACACCGGGGAGCTGTTTTTT.

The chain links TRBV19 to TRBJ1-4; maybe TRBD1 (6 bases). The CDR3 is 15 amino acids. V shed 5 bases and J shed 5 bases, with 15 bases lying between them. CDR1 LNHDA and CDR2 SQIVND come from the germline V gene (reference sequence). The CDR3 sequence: CASSRQVHGNEKLFF. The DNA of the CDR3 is TGTGCCAGTAGTCGACAGGTTCACGGGAATGAAAAACTGTTTTTT.

CDR3 coding DNA: TGTGCCAGTGGGGACAGGGTATTAGGGACCCAGTACTTC. Translation gives CASGDRVLGTQYF. The V gene is TRBV19, the J gene TRBJ2-5; 9 bases line up with TRBD1. This CDR3 region has 13 residues. J gave up 7 bases and V 8 bases, and 8 bases lay outside the gene matches. Germline CDR1 LNHDA, CDR2 SQIVND (reference sequence).

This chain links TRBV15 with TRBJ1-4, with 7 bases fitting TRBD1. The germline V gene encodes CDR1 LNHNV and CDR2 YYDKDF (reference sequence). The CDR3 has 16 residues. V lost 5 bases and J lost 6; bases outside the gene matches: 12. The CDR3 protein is CATSFLKGAKYEKLFF. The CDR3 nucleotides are TGTGCCACCAGCTTCCTAAAGGGGGCGAAATATGAAAAACTGTTTTTT.

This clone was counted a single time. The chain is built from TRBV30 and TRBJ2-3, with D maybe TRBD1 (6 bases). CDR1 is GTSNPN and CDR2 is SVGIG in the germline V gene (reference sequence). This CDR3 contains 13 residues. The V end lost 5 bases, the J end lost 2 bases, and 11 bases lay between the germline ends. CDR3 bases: TGTGCCTGGTCCAGGGGTTTCACAGATACGCAGTATTTT. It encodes CAWSRGFTDTQYF.

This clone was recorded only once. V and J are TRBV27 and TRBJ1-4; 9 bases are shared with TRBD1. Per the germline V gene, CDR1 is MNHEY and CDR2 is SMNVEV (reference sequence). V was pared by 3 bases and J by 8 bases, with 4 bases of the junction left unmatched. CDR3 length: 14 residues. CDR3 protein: CASSFNRGQEKLFF. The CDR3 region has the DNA TGTGCCAGCAGTTTTAACAGGGGGCAAGAAAAACTGTTTTTT.